This paragraph covers one T cell receptor beta chain sequence. This sample was included in a study of blood T cell repertoires in COVID-19. About the research overall: Whether acute or convalescent, the COVID-19 samples came from the United States, Italy and Spain. PBMCs, B-cell-depleted T cells, or T cells were the source of the cDNA or gDNA that made up the material.

The V gene lost 2 bases and the J gene lost 1 base, with 9 bases spanning the gap. Germline CDR1 reads SGHDT; CDR2 reads YYEEEE. The CDR3 runs 14 residues. Two consecutive negative NP/OP PCR tests, clearance, or resolved symptoms defined Cohort 3 recovery. Authors' data handling: Quantification of nucleated cells was approximated via reference gene primer amplification. Sequencing used immunoSEQ multiplex PCR; TCRdb keeps in-frame clones, though not all of them. Clone size and the V and J calls come from that table; the DNA yielded D and trimming. The profile shows about 48,000 clones, about 88% of them singletons.

The chain carries TRBV5-6 and TRBJ1-1, with a possible D match to TRBD1 (6 bases). This clonotype was sampled from a woman aged 50 to 65 who had recovered from COVID-19. The specimen sequenced was PBMCs or T cells enriched from blood (not recorded which). CDR3 nucleotides: TGTGCCAGCAGCTTTGACAGGCGGAACACTGAAGCTTTCTTT. Translation gives CASSFDRRNTEAFF.